This T cell receptor (beta chain) was captured by sequencing in a study of cytomegalovirus exposure and HLA in healthy donors. Study outcomes and limitations: The presence/absence work took it that sequencing depth was about the same across donors. Associated with cytomegalovirus, according to the listing, were around 160 TCR beta chains. A later analysis showed TCR association rates differing by HLA locus, peaking at DRB1 and lowest at HLA-C. Apparent HLA restriction characterized most CMV-associated TCR beta chains in a later analysis.

Remarks on this clone: Its target is not known.

The PCR ran on 60 Vbeta and 13 Jbeta primers. Produced via immunoSEQ multiplex PCR; TCRdb's table is partial and in-frame only. Among about 140,000 clones, over 70% were seen once, and the ten largest hold roughly 6.6%. The CDR3 runs 17 residues. V trimming: 0 bases; J trimming: 2 bases; junction bases outside the gene matches: 3. Looked up from germline, CDR1 is MNHEY and CDR2 is SMNVEV (reference sequence). The TCR was taken from a man between 25 and 39 years old in good health and CMV-seronegative. Sample: PBMCs. J is TRBJ2-5 and V is TRBV27; 13 bases are a match to TRBD2. CDR3 bases: TGTGCCAGCAGTTTATCAAGGACTAGCGGGGGACAAGAGACCCAGTACTTC. It codes for CASSLSRTSGGQETQYF.